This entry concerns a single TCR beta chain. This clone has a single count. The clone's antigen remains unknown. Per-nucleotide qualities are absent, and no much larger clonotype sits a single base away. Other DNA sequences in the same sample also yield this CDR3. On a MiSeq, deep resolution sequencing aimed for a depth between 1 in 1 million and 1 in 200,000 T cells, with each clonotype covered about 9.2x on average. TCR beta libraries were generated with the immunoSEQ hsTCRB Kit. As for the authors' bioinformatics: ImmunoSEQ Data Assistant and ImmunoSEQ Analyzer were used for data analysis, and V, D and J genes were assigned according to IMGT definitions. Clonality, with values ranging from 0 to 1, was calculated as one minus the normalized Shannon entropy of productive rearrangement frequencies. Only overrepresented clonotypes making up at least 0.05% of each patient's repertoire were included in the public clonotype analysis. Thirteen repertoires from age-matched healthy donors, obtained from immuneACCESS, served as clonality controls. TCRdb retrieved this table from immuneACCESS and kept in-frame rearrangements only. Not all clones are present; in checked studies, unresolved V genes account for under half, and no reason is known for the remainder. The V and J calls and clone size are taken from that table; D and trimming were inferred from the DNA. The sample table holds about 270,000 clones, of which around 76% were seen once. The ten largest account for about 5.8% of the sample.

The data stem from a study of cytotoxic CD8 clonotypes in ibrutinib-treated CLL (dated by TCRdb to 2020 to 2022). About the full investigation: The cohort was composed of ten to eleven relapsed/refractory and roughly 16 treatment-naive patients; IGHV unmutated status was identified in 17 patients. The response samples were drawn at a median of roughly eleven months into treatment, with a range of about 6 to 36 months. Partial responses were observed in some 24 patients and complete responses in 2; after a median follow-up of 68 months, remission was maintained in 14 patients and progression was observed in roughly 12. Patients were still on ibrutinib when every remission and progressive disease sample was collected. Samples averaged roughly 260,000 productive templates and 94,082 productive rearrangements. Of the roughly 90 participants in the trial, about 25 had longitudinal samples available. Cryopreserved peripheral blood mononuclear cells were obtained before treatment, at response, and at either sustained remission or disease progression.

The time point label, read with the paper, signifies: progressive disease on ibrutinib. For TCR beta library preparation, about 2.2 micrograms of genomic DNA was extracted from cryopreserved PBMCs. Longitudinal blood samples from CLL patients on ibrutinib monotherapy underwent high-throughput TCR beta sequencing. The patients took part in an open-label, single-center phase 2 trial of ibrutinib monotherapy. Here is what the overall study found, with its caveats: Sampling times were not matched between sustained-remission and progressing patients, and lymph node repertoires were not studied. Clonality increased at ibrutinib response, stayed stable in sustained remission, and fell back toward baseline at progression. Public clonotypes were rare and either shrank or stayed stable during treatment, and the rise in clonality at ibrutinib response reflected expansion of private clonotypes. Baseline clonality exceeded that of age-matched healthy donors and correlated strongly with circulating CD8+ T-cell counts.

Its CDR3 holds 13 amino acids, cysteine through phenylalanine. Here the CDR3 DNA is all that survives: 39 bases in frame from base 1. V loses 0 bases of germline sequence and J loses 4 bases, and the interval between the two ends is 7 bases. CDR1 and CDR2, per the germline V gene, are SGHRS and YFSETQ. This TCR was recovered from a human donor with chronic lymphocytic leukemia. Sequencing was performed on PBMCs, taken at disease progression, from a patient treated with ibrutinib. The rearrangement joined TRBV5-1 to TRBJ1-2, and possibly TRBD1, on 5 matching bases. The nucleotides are TGCGCCAGCAGCTTGGCCCAGGGCTATGGCTACACCTTC. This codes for CASSLAQGYGYTF.